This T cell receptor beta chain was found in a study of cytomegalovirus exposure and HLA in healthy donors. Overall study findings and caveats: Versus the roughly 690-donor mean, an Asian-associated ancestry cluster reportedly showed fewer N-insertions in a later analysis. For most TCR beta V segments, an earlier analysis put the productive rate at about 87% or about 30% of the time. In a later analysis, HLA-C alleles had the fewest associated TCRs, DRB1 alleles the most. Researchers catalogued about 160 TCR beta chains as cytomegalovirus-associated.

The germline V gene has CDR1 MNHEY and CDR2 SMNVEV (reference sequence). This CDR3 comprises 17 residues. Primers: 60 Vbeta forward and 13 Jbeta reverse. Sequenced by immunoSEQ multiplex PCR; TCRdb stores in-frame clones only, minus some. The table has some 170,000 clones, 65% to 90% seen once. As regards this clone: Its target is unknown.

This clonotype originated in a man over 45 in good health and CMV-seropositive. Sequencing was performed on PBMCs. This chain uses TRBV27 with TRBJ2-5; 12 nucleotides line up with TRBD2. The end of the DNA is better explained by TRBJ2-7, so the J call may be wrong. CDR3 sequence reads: CASSPARLAGEFYEQYF. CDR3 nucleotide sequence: TGTGCCAGCAGTCCTGCCCGACTAGCGGGGGAGTTCTACGAGCAGTACTTC.